This entry lists 11 T cell receptor beta chains sequenced from one sample in a study of shared clonotypes between healthy human individuals. Sequencing used immunoSEQ multiplex PCR; TCRdb keeps in-frame clones, though not all of them. The data show about 2 million clones, around 96% seen once. Selected positively for CCR7 and CD45RO-negative, naive CD8 cells excluded terminally differentiated effector memory CD45RA+ cells. The sequenced sample consisted of naive CD8+ T cells sorted from blood. The receptor set was obtained from a man aged 18 to 30 in good health.

This chain joins TRBV28 and TRBJ1-2; weak D call: TRBD1 (6 bases). The CDR3 consists of 14 residues. Trimming cost V 2 bases and J 3 bases, with 10 bases left between them. Germline V CDR1 and CDR2: MDHEN, SYDVKM. Here the CDR3 reads CASSLRGLYYGYTF. DNA for the CDR3: TGTGCCAGCAGTTTACGGGGGCTGTACTATGGCTACACCTTC.

The chain is built from TRBV13 and TRBJ2-7; 9 bases align to TRBD1. The trim removed 5 bases at V and 6 bases at J, leaving 11 bases unmatched. CDR3 length: 15 residues. Germline V gives CDR1 PRHDT, CDR2 FYEKMQ (reference sequence). The CDR3 spells CASSPGQGTPLEQYF. In nucleotides, the CDR3 is TGTGCCAGCAGCCCCGGACAGGGGACCCCTCTCGAGCAGTACTTC. The whole variable domain, filled in from reference TRBV13 and TRBJ2-7, reads AAGVIQSPRHLIKEKRETATLKCYPIPRHDTVYWYQQGPGQDPQFLISFYEKMQSDKGSIPDRFSAQQFSDYHSELNMSSLELGDSALYFCASSPGQGTPLEQYFGPGTRLTVT.

On this clone: The sample contains more than one DNA sequence encoding this CDR3. This chain connects TRBV6-5 to TRBJ2-5, with D possibly TRBD1 on 5 matching bases. V lost 0 bases and J 2 bases, leaving 7 bases between the germline ends. This CDR3 is 14 amino acids long. Germline V lookup: CDR1 MNHEY, CDR2 SVGAGI. CDR3 residues: CASSYSPGQETQYF. In nucleotides, the CDR3 is TGTGCCAGCAGTTACTCGCCAGGGCAAGAGACCCAGTACTTC.

This chain uses TRBV5-1 with TRBJ1-4; 7 positions match TRBD1. This CDR3 spans 16 amino acids. Germline V gives CDR1 SGHRS, CDR2 YFSETQ. Trimming cost V 6 bases and J 2 bases; bases outside gene matches: 10. CDR3 in DNA: TGCGCCAGCACCTGGAGGGGGCAGGCGACTAATGAAAAACTGTTTTTT. It is translated as CASTWRGQATNEKLFF.

The CDR3 region is CASSATGTEQYF. For the CDR3, the DNA is TGTGCCAGCAGCGCGACAGGGACCGAGCAGTACTTC. The V gene is TRBV9, the J gene TRBJ2-7, with TRBD1 matching over 7 bases. The CDR3 extends over 12 amino acids. Trimming cost V 3 bases and J 6 bases; bases outside gene matches: 3. Looked up from germline, CDR1 is SGDLS and CDR2 is YYNGEE.

The J gene is TRBJ2-7, the V gene TRBV4-1; 8 nucleotides match TRBD1. The CDR3 is 16 residues long. Unmatched junction bases numbered 10, after V lost 3 bases and J lost 3 bases. CDR1 is MGHRA and CDR2 is YSYEKL in the germline V gene. The CDR3 coding sequence is TGCGCCAGCAGCCAGGGCAGGGGGCCTATCGACTACGAGCAGTACTTC. Encoded protein: CASSQGRGPIDYEQYF.

The chain employs TRBV6-1 and TRBJ1-2; D ambiguous. Deletions cut 2 bases from V and 8 bases from J, with 15 bases between. The CDR3 length is 14 residues. The germline V gene has CDR1 MNHNS and CDR2 SASEGT. The CDR3 is CASSETAVGRGYTF. The DNA for the CDR3 is TGTGCCAGCAGTGAAACAGCTGTGGGAAGAGGCTACACCTTC.

The gene calls are TRBV19 and TRBJ1-5; a possible D gene is TRBD1 (6 bases). Germline lookup yields CDR1 LNHDA and CDR2 SQIVND (reference sequence). CDR3 length equals 15 residues. V was trimmed by 0 bases and J by 5 bases, leaving 11 bases between them. DNA for the CDR3: TGTGCCAGTAGTATAGAAACAGGGCGGGATCAGCCCCAGCATTTT. This translates into CASSIETGRDQPQHF.

V gene TRBV29-1 combines with J gene TRBJ2-7; D unclear. The CDR3 is 12 residues long. CDR1 and CDR2 (germline): SQVTM, ANQGSEA. V lost 4 bases and J 4 bases, leaving 11 bases between the germline ends. CDR3 coding DNA: TGCAGCGTTGTTAGCCGGTCGTACGAGCAGTACTTC. Protein sequence: CSVVSRSYEQYF.

Comment on this clone: Other DNA sequences in the same sample also yield this CDR3. This chain uses TRBV5-1 with TRBJ2-7; possible D gene TRBD2, 5 bases. Trimming removed 0 bases from V and 0 bases from J, with 7 bases in between. The CDR3 totals 14 residues. Germline CDR1 is SGHRS and CDR2 is YFSETQ. The chain's CDR3 is CASSLVGNSYEQYF. The DNA of the CDR3 is TGCGCCAGCAGCTTGGTCGGGAACTCCTACGAGCAGTACTTC.

The chain joins TRBV5-1 to TRBJ2-7, with 10 nucleotides matching TRBD2. CDR3 length: 16 amino acids. Germline-derived CDR1 and CDR2 are SGHRS and YFSETQ. With V trimmed by 0 bases and J by 3 bases, 6 bases remained unmatched. The CDR3 bases are TGCGCCAGCAGCTTGGGACGGACTAGCGGAAACTACGAGCAGTACTTC. It yields the protein CASSLGRTSGNYEQYF.